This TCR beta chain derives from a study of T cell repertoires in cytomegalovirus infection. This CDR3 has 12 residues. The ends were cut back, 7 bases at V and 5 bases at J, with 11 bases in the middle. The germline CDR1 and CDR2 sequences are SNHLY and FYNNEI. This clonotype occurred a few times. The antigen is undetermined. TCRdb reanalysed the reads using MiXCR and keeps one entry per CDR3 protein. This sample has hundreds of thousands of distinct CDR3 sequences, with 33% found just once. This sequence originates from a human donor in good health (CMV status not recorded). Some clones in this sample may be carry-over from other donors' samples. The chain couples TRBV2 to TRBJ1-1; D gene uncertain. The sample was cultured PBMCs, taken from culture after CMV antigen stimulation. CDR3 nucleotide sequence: TGTGCCAGCAAGCAGAGGTGGACTGAAGCTTTCTTT. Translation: CASKQRWTEAFF.